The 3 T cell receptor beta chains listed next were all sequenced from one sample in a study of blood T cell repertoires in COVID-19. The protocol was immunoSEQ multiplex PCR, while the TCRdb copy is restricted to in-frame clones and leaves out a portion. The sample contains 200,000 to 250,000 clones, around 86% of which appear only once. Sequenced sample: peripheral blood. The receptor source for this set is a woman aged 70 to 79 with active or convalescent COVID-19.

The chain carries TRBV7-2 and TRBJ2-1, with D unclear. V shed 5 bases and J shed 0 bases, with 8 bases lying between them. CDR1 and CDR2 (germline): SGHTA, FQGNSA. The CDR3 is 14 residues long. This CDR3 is CASSPWSSYNEQFF. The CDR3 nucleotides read TGTGCCAGCAGCCCGTGGAGCTCCTACAATGAGCAGTTCTTC.

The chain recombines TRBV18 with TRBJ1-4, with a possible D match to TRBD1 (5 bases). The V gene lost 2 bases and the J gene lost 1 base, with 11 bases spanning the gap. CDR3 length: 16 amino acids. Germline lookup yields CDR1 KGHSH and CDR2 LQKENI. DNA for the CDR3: TGTGCCAGCTCACCATTAGGGGCTGGAACTAATGAAAAACTGTTTTTT. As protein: CASSPLGAGTNEKLFF.

The CDR3 DNA is TGTGCCAGCAGCTCTCTCGGGACAGGGTATTTGGAAGGCTACACCTTC. Encoded protein: CASSSLGTGYLEGYTF. V gene TRBV5-6 combines with J gene TRBJ1-2; 9 bases agree with TRBD1. V shed 3 bases, J shed 8 bases, and the junction held 14 bases outside the gene matches. This CDR3 spans 16 amino acids. Germline V gene lookup returns CDR1 SGHDT and CDR2 YYEEEE.